This is a list of T cell receptor beta chains from one sample in a study of shared clonotypes between healthy human individuals. Measured with immunoSEQ multiplex PCR; TCRdb has only the in-frame clones, and not every one. The table has over 950,000 clones, around 77% seen once. The sequenced sample consisted of memory CD4+ T cells from PBMCs. These receptors all stem from a man in his late teens or twenties in good health. Some clones in this sample may be carry-over from other donors' samples. CDR3s leave out the opening cysteine and the closing phenylalanine or tryptophan. The order of the fields is V gene, J gene, CDR3 protein.

v_gene: TRBV18; j_gene: TRBJ2-2; CDR3aa: ASSPGLLNTGELF
v_gene: TRBV7-9; j_gene: TRBJ2-1; CDR3aa: ASSSPHRAEF
v_gene: TRBV4-3; j_gene: TRBJ2-7; CDR3aa: ASSQGRVASYEQY
v_gene: TRBV7-2; j_gene: TRBJ2-5; CDR3aa: ASSLSVYQETQY
v_gene: TRBV5-1; j_gene: TRBJ2-7; CDR3aa: ASSLLAGVPYEQY
v_gene: TRBV15; j_gene: TRBJ1-2; CDR3aa: ATSASGQVYGYT
v_gene: TRBV2; j_gene: TRBJ2-1; CDR3aa: ASSEEGRGRPYNEQF
v_gene: TRBV4-1; j_gene: TRBJ2-6; CDR3aa: ASSQDKGDGSLGANVLT
v_gene: TRBV6-8; j_gene: TRBJ2-3; CDR3aa: ASSYDPTDTQY
v_gene: TRBV6-6; j_gene: TRBJ1-3; CDR3aa: ASSFGGGSGNTIY
v_gene: TRBV28; j_gene: TRBJ2-3; CDR3aa: ASSPLAGGGTDTQY
v_gene: TRBV7-9; j_gene: TRBJ1-2; CDR3aa: ASSFGDRGYT
v_gene: TRBV10-3; j_gene: TRBJ2-7; CDR3aa: AISGGSGLSSSYEQY
v_gene: TRBV5-1; j_gene: TRBJ2-2; CDR3aa: ASSLAYGELF
v_gene: TRBV28; j_gene: TRBJ2-7; CDR3aa: ASSPTGTSDDEQY
v_gene: TRBV2; j_gene: TRBJ1-2; CDR3aa: ASSGKQGVYGYT
v_gene: TRBV28; j_gene: TRBJ2-5; CDR3aa: ASSPQGPETQY
v_gene: TRBV30; j_gene: TRBJ2-1; CDR3aa: AWSPFGVSYNEQF
v_gene: TRBV27; j_gene: TRBJ1-2; CDR3aa: ASSLSGVGGYT
v_gene: TRBV7-2; j_gene: TRBJ1-2; CDR3aa: ASSSYRGGVNYGYT
v_gene: TRBV19; j_gene: TRBJ1-2; CDR3aa: ASTTSKRYGYT
v_gene: TRBV7-9; j_gene: TRBJ1-3; CDR3aa: ASSKQGASGNTIY
v_gene: TRBV5-5; j_gene: TRBJ1-1; CDR3aa: ASSLGQAAQAGAF
v_gene: TRBV29-1; j_gene: TRBJ2-7; CDR3aa: SVQQGTAYEQY
v_gene: TRBV6-1; j_gene: TRBJ2-7; CDR3aa: ASSEAILKQY
v_gene: TRBV25-1; j_gene: TRBJ2-3; CDR3aa: ASSEQRAGLTDTQY
v_gene: TRBV29-1; j_gene: TRBJ1-2; CDR3aa: SVGQMNYGYT
v_gene: TRBV10-3; j_gene: TRBJ2-3; CDR3aa: AISEGPRTLAGDTQY
v_gene: TRBV5-1; j_gene: TRBJ2-1; CDR3aa: ASSGSYNEQF
v_gene: TRBV2; j_gene: TRBJ2-5; CDR3aa: ASSGRGETQY
v_gene: TRBV5-4; j_gene: TRBJ1-1; CDR3aa: ASSLRAGGDTEAF
v_gene: TRBV6-1; j_gene: TRBJ2-7; CDR3aa: ASSERSQSYEQY
v_gene: TRBV5-1; j_gene: TRBJ2-7; CDR3aa: ASSWGTREPYEQY